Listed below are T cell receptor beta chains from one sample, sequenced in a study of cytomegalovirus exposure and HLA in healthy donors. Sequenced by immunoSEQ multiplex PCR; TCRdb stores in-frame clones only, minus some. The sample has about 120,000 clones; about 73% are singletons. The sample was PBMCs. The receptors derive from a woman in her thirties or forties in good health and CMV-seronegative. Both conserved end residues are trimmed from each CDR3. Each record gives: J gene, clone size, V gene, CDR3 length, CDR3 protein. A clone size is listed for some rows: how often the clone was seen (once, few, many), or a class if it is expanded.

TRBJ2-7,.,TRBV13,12,ASSSPQGWYEQY
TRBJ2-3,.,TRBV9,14,ASSQGASGSSDTQY
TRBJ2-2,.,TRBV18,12,ASSPQGGPGELF
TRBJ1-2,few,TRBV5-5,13,ASSLGQGMDYGYT
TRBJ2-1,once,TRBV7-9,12,ASSLGLAGGLPF
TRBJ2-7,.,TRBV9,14,ASSVLYGGSSYEQY
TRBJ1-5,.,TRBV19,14,ASSEDRGLGNQPQH
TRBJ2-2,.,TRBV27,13,ASSFRGGNTGELF
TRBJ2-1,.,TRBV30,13,AWSPGQGRGNEQF
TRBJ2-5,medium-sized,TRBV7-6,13,ASSLHRGGGETQY
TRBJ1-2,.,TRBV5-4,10,ASSLPQDGYT
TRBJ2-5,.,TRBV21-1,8,ASRRETQY
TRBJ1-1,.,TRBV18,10,ASSPRTGEAF
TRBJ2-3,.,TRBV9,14,ASGVEAVIRTDTQY
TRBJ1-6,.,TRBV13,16,ASSRQWGTGGDNSPLH